The 5 T cell receptor beta chains below come from one sample, sequenced in a study of CD8 T cells in ankylosing spondylitis. TCRdb re-called the 5' RACE reads through MiXCR, storing one row per CDR3 protein. The profile shows about 220,000 distinct CDR3 sequences, 5.5% to 7.5% of them singletons. Whole-study findings and limits: Seemingly distinctive of ankylosing spondylitis blood was a TCR beta motif formed by eight highly homologous variants.

Their antigens are not known. Sequencing input: blood, either unsorted or a sorted T cell fraction (not recorded which). These receptors all come from a male donor with ankylosing spondylitis.

The table lists this clonotype with many counts. The chain joins TRBV6-2 or TRBV6-3 to TRBJ1-1, with D unclear. This CDR3 comprises 14 residues. The V end was cut by 7 bases, the J end by 2 bases, with 14 bases between. CDR1 MNHEY and CDR2 SVGEGT come from the germline V gene. CDR3 residues: CASTYSRSNTEAFF. The CDR3 nucleotides are TGTGCCAGCACCTACAGCCGCTCAAACACTGAAGCTTTCTTT.

This clonotype appeared many times. The rearrangement uses TRBV29-1 and TRBJ1-2, with D perhaps TRBD1 (5 bases). The V gene lost 7 bases and the J gene lost 6 bases, with 18 bases spanning the gap. This CDR3 region has 13 residues. The germline CDR1 and CDR2 sequences are SQVTM and ANQGSEA. The CDR3 spells CSGLRDGEDGYTF. Here the CDR3 DNA reads TGCAGCGGGCTCCGGGACGGGGAGGATGGCTACACCTTC.

This clonotype was seen ten or more times. This chain links TRBV29-1 with TRBJ2-7; no definite D call. Per germline, CDR1 SQVTM and CDR2 ANQGSEA. The CDR3 spans 12 residues. Trimming cost V 3 bases and J 4 bases, with 10 bases left between them. The CDR3 protein is CSVELDPYEQYF. The CDR3 nucleotides read TGCAGCGTTGAGCTGGACCCTTACGAGCAGTACTTC.

Ten or more counts support this clonotype. V gene TRBV20-1 combines with J gene TRBJ2-7; 7 bases agree with TRBD2. CDR3 length: 11 amino acids. V shed 6 bases, J shed 3 bases, and the junction held 2 bases outside the gene matches. Germline V gene sequence: CDR1 DFQATT, CDR2 SNEGSKA (reference sequence). The CDR3 reads CSARDYYEQYF. The CDR3 DNA reads as TGCAGTGCCAGGGACTACTACGAGCAGTACTTC.

The chain employs TRBV6-1 and TRBJ1-1, with D tentatively TRBD1 (5 bases). Germline V gene data show CDR1 as MNHNS and CDR2 as SASEGT. The CDR3 has 15 residues. The germline V and J ends were trimmed by 6 bases and 3 bases, with 17 bases remaining between them. The CDR3 DNA follows: TGTGCCAGCAGGAGGAGAGGAACAGGTGACACTGAAGCTTTCTTT. Encoded protein: CASRRRGTGDTEAFF.